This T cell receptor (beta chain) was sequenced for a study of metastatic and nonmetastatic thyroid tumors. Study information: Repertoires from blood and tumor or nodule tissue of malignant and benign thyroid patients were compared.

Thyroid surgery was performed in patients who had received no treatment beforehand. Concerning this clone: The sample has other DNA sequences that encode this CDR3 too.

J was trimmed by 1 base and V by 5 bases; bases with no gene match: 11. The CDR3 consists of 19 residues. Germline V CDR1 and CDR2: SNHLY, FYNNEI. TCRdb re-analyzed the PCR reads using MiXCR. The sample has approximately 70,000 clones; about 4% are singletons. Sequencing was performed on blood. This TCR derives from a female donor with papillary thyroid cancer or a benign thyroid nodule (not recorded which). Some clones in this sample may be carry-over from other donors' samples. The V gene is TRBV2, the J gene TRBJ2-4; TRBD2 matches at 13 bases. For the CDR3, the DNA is TGTGCCAGCAGTTCCCCGGGACTAGCGGGATCTGTGGCCAAAAACATTCAGTACTTC. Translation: CASSSPGLAGSVAKNIQYF. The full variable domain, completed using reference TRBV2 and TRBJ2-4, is EPEVTQTPSHQVTQMGQEVILRCVPISNHLYFYWYRQILGQKVEFLVSFYNNEISEKSEIFDDQFSVERPDGSNFTLKIRSTKLEDSAMYFCASSSPGLAGSVAKNIQYFGAGTRLSVL.